This TCR beta chain emerged from a study of T cells in Graves' hyperthyroidism and ophthalmopathy. Study-level information: Pretreatment peripheral blood was obtained at initial diagnosis. Broader study findings: Ophthalmopathy stood apart from stable hyperthyroidism in a 13 V-J model.

The TCR beta CDR3 regions underwent amplification using RNA transcripts as the source. Initially, a first-round RT-PCR of the TCR CDR3 employed the HTBI primer set. One entry per CDR3 protein, called by TCRdb with MiXCR from the multiplex PCR reads. Among about 200,000 distinct CDR3 sequences listed, roughly 17% were seen once. V was clipped by 3 bases and J by 8 bases; unmatched bases: 7. The CDR3 is 15 amino acids. CDR1 is MDHEN and CDR2 is SYDVKM in the germline V gene. This clonotype was seen just once. Its matching antigen is unknown. The origin of this receptor is a man aged 45 to 65 with Graves' hyperthyroidism. The V call is TRBV28, the J call TRBJ1-2; 12 nucleotides agree with TRBD1. Specimen: blood. The CDR3 coding sequence is TGTGCCAGCAGTTTCCTCCGGGACAGGGGGCGCGGCTACACCTTC. Its protein product is CASSFLRDRGRGYTF.